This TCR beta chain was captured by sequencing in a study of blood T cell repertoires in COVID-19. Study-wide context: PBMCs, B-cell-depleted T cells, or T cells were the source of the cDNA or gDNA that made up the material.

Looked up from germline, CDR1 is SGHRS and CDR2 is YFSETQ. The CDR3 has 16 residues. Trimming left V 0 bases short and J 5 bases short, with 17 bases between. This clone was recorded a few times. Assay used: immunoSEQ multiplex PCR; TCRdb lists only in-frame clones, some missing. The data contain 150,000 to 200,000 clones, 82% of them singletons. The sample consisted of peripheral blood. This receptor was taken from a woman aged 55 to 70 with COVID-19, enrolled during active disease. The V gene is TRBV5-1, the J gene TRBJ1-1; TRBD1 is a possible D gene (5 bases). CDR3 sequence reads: CASSLDIPVGGTEAFF. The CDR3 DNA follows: TGCGCCAGCAGCTTGGATATTCCGGTGGGGGGAACTGAAGCTTTCTTT.